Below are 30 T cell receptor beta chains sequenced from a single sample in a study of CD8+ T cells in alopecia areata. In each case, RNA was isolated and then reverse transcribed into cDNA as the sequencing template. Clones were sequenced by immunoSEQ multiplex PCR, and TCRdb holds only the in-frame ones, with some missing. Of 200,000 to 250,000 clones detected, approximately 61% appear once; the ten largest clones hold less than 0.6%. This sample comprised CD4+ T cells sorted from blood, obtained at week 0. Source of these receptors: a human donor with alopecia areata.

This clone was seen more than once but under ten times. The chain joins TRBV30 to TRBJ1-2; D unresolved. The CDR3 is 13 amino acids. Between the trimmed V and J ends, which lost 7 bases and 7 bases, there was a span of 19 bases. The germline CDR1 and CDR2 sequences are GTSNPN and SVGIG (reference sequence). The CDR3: CASAQDGEGGYTF. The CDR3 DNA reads TGTGCCTCCGCCCAGGACGGCGAGGGTGGCTACACCTTC.

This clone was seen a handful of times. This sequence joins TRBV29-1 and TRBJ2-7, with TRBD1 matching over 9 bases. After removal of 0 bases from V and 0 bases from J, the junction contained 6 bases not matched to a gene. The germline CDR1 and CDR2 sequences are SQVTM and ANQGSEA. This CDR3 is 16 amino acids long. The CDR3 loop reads CSVEDLGTGSSYEQYF. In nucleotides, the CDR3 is TGCAGCGTTGAAGATCTTGGGACAGGGAGCTCCTACGAGCAGTACTTC.

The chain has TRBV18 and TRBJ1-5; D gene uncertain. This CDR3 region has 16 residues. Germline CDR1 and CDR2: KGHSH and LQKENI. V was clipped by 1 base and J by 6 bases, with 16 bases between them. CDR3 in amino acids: CASSPRGGVEVQPQHF. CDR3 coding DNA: TGTGCCAGCTCACCACGTGGCGGGGTCGAAGTTCAGCCCCAGCATTTT.

The CDR3 DNA follows: TGTGCCAGCAGCTTAGGCGACGGCCACAATCAGCCCCAGCATTTT. Encoded protein: CASSLGDGHNQPQHF. V gene TRBV7-9 combines with J gene TRBJ1-5, with no clear D. The CDR3 covers 15 residues. Trimming removed 1 base from V and 3 bases from J, with 10 bases in between. Germline V CDR1 and CDR2: SEHNR, FQNEAQ (reference sequence).

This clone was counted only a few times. This CDR3 is CAWSVGQGLDTEAFF. The CDR3 region has the DNA TGTGCCTGGAGTGTAGGGCAGGGGCTGGACACTGAAGCTTTCTTT. The chain joins TRBV30 to TRBJ1-1, with D perhaps matching TRBD1 (6 bases). The CDR3 consists of 15 residues. In germline, CDR1 is GTSNPN, CDR2 SVGIG (reference sequence). Trimming removed 0 bases from V and 3 bases from J, with 14 bases in between.

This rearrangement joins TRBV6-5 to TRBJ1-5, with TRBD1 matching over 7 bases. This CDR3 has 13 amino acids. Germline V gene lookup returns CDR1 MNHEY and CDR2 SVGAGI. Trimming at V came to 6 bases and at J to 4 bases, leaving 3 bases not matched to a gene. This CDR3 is CASRTTGNQPQHF. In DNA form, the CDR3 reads TGTGCCAGCAGGACGACAGGGAATCAGCCCCAGCATTTT.

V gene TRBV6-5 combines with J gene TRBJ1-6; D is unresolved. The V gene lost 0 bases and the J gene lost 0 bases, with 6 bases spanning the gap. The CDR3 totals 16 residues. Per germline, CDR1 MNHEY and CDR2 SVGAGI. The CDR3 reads CASSYSASSYNSPLHF. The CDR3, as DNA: TGTGCCAGCAGTTACTCGGCTAGCTCCTATAATTCACCCCTCCACTTT.

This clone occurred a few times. The DNA for the CDR3 is TGTGCCAGCAGCTTACACTCCTTCACGGAAACAGATACGCAGTATTTT. Amino acids: CASSLHSFTETDTQYF. This sequence joins TRBV7-6 and TRBJ2-3; no reliable D call. This CDR3 is 16 amino acids long. Germline V CDR1 and CDR2: SGHVS, FNYEAQ. Trimming shortened V by 2 bases and J by 3 bases, and 15 bases separated the two germline ends.

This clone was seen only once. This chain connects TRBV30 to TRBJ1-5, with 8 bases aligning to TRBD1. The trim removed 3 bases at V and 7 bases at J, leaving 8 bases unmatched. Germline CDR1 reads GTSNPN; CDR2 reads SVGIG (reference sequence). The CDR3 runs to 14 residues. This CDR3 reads CAWRTQGAGQPQHF. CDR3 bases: TGTGCCTGGAGAACGCAGGGGGCAGGACAGCCCCAGCATTTT. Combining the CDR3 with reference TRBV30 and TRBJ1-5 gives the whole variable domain SQTIHQWPATLVQPVGSPLSLECTVEGTSNPNLYWYRQAAGRGLQLLFYSVGIGQISSEVPQNLSASRPQDRQFILSSKKLLLSDSGFYLCAWRTQGAGQPQHFGDGTRLSIL.

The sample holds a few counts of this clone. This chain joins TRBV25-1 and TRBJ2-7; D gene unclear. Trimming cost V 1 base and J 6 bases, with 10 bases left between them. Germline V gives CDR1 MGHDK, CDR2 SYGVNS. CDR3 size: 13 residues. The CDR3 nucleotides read TGTGCCAGCAGTGAATCCCCCCGGCCCGAGCAGTACTTC. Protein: CASSESPRPEQYF.

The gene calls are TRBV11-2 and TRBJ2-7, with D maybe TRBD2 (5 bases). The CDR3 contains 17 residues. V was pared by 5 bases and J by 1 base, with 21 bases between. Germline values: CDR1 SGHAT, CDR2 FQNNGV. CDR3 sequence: CASSRIKGRGPSYEQYF. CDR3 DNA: TGTGCCAGCAGCCGAATAAAAGGACGCGGGCCTTCCTACGAGCAGTACTTC.

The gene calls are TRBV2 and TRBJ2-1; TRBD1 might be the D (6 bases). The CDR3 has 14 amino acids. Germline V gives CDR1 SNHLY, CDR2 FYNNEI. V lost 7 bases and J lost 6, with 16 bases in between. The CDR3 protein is CASIIGTFTNEQFF. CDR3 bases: TGTGCCAGCATTATTGGGACATTCACCAATGAGCAGTTCTTC.

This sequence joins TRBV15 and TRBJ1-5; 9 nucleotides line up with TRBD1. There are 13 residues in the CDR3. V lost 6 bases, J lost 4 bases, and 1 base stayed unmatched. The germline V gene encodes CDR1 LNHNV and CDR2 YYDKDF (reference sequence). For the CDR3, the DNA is TGTGCCACCAGTGGACAGGGGAATCAGCCCCAGCATTTT. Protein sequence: CATSGQGNQPQHF.

CDR3 loop: CASSVRQGALSGANVLTF. The DNA of the CDR3 is TGTGCCAGCAGTGTAAGGCAGGGGGCCCTATCTGGGGCCAACGTCCTGACTTTC. J is TRBJ2-6 and V is TRBV2; TRBD1 matches at 8 bases. The trim removed 4 bases at V and 1 base at J, leaving 9 bases unmatched. Germline CDR1 is SNHLY and CDR2 is FYNNEI. The CDR3 runs to 18 residues. The full variable domain, with the rest looked up from reference TRBV2 and TRBJ2-6, is EPEVTQTPSHQVTQMGQEVILRCVPISNHLYFYWYRQILGQKVEFLVSFYNNEISEKSEIFDDQFSVERPDGSNFTLKIRSTKLEDSAMYFCASSVRQGALSGANVLTFGAGSRLTVL.

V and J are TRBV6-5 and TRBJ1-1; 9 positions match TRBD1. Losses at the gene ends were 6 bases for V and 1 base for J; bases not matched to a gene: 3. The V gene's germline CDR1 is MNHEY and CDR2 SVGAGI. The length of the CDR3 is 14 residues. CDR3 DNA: TGTGCCAGCAGCCGGGGACAGGGGAACACTGAAGCTTTCTTT. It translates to CASSRGQGNTEAFF.

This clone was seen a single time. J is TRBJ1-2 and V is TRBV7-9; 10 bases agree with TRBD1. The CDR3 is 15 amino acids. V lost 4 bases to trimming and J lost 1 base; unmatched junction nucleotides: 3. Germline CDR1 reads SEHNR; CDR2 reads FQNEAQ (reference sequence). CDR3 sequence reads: CASSSGQGNNYGYTF. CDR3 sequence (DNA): TGTGCCAGCAGCTCGGGACAGGGGAATAACTATGGCTACACCTTC.

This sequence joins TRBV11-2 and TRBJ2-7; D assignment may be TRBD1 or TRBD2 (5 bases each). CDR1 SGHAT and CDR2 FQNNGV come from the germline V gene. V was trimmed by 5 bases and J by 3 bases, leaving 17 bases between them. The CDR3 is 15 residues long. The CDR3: CASSPRGYNFYEQYF. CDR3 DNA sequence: TGTGCCAGCAGCCCCCGGGGCTACAATTTCTACGAGCAGTACTTC.

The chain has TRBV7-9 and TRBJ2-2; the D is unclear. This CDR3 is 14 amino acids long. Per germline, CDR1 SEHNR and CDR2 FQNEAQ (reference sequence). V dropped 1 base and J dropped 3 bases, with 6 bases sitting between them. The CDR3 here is CASSLDLDTGELFF. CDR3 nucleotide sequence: TGTGCCAGCAGCTTAGATTTGGACACCGGGGAGCTGTTTTTT.

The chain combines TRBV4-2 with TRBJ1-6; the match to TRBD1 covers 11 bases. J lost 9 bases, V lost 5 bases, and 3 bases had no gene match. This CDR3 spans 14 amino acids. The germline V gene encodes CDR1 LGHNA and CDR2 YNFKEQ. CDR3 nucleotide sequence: TGTGCCAGCAGCTACGGGACAGGGGGTTCACCCCTCCACTTT. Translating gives CASSYGTGGSPLHF.

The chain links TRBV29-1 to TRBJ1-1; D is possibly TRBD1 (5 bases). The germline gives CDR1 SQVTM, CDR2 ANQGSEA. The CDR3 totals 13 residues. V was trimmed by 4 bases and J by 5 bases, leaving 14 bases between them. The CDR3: CSVGGRARTEAFF. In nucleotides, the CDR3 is TGCAGCGTTGGCGGCAGGGCACGGACTGAAGCTTTCTTT.

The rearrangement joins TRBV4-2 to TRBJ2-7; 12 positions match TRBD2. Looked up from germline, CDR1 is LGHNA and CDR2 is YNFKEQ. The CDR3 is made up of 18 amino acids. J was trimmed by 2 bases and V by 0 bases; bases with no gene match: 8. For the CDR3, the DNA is TGTGCCAGCAGCCAAGAGGTCGGACTAGCGGGGTCTCCCTACGAGCAGTACTTC. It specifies CASSQEVGLAGSPYEQYF.

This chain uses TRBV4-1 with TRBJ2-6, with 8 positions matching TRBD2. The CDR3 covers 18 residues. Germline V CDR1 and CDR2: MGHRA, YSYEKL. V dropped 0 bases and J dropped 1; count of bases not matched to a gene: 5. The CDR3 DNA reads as TGCGCCAGCAGCCAAGATATCAGCGGGAGTTCTGGGGCCAACGTCCTGACTTTC. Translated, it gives CASSQDISGSSGANVLTF.

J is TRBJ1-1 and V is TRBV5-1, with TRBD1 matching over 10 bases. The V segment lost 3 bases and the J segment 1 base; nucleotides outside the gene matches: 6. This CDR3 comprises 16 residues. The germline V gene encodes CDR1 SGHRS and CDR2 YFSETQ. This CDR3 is CASSSSTGGRNTEAFF. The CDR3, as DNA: TGCGCCAGCAGCTCGTCGACAGGGGGCAGGAACACTGAAGCTTTCTTT.

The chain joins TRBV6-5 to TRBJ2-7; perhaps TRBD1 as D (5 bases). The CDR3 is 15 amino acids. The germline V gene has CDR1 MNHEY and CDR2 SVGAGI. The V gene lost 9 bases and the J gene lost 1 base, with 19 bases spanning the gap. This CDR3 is CASSTRGGHSYEQYF. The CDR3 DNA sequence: TGTGCCAGTTCCACCCGCGGCGGACATTCCTACGAGCAGTACTTC.

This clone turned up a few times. DNA for the CDR3: TGCGCCAGCAGCTTGGTGACAGGGGGCAATAATGAGCAGTTCTTC. Its protein is CASSLVTGGNNEQFF. V usage is TRBV5-1 and J usage is TRBJ2-1; TRBD1 agrees at 10 bases. Germline CDR1 reads SGHRS; CDR2 reads YFSETQ. V lost 0 bases to trimming and J lost 7 bases; unmatched junction nucleotides: 4. This CDR3 is 15 amino acids long.

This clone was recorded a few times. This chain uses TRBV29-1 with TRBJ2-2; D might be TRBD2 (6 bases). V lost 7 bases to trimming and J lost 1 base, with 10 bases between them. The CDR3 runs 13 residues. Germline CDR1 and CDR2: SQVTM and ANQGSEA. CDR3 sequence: CSARRENTGELFF. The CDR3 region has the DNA TGCAGCGCCCGGCGGGAGAACACCGGGGAGCTGTTTTTT.

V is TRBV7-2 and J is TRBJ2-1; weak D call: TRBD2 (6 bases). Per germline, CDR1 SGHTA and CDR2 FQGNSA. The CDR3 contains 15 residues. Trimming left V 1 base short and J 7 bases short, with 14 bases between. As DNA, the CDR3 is TGTGCCAGCAGCTTAGAGGCTGGGACTCGAAATGAGCAGTTCTTC. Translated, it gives CASSLEAGTRNEQFF.

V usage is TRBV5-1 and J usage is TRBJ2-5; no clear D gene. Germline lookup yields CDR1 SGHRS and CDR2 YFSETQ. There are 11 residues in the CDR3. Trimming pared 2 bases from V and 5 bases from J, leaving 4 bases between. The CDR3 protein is CASSFRETQYF. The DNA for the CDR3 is TGCGCCAGCAGCTTTAGGGAGACCCAGTACTTC. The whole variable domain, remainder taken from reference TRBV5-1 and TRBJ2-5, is KAGVTQTPRYLIKTRGQQVTLSCSPISGHRSVSWYQQTPGQGLQFLFEYFSETQRNKGNFPGRFSGRQFSNSRSEMNVSTLELGDSALYLCASSFRETQYFGPGTRLLVL.

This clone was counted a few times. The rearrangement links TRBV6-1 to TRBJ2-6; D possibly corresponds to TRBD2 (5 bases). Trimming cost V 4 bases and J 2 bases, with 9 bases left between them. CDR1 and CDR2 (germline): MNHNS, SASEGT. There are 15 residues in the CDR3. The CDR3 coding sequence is TGTGCCAGCAGTGGGACTTATGCTGGGGCCAACGTCCTGACTTTC. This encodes CASSGTYAGANVLTF.

The CDR3 coding sequence is TGCGCCAGCAGCCAAGTGCCTAGCGGGAGGGCCGTCGACGAGCAGTACTTC. This sequence encodes CASSQVPSGRAVDEQYF. The chain is built from TRBV4-1 and TRBJ2-7; TRBD2 agrees at 12 bases. CDR1 is MGHRA and CDR2 is YSYEKL in the germline V gene. V shed 1 base and J 5 bases; nucleotides not matched to a gene: 9. The CDR3 contains 17 residues.